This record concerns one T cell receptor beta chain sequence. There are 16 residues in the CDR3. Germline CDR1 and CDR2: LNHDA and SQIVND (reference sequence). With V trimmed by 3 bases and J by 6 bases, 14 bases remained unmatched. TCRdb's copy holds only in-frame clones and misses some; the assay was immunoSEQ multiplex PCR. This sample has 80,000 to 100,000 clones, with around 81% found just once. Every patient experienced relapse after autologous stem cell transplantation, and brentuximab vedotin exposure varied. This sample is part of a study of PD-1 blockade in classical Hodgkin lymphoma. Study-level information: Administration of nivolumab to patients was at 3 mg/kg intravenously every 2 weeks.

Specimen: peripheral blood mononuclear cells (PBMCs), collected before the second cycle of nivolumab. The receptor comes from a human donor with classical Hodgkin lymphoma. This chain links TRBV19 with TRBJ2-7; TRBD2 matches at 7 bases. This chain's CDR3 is CASSILFGGLLTEQYF. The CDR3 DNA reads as TGTGCCAGTAGTATTCTGTTCGGGGGGTTATTGACCGAGCAGTACTTC.